Described below is a single T cell receptor (beta chain) sequence and its context. Its cognate antigen is unknown. TCRdb keeps only in-frame clones here, not all; method: immunoSEQ multiplex PCR. The sample includes approximately 32,000 clones, approximately 70% of them seen just once. The data stem from a study of cytotoxic CD8 clonotypes in ibrutinib-treated CLL. Looking at the study overall: Investigators collected response samples after a median 12 months of treatment, range 6 to 36.

Notes on the study in general: The study found public clonotypes uncommon, contracting or stable on treatment.

V was shortened by 2 bases and J by 4 bases, with 12 bases between the two germline ends. The CDR3 loop spans 14 amino acids. Germline lookup yields CDR1 SGHRS and CDR2 YFSETQ. The chain joins TRBV5-1 to TRBJ1-1, with a tentative D call TRBD1 (6 bases). The origin of this receptor is a human donor with chronic lymphocytic leukemia. Sequencing was performed on PBMCs, taken before ibrutinib treatment. This chain's CDR3 is CASSLQGVGTEAFF. The CDR3 region has the DNA TGCGCCAGCAGCTTACAGGGTGTCGGCACTGAAGCTTTCTTT. Full variable domain (remainder filled in from reference TRBV5-1 and TRBJ1-1): KAGVTQTPRYLIKTRGQQVTLSCSPISGHRSVSWYQQTPGQGLQFLFEYFSETQRNKGNFPGRFSGRQFSNSRSEMNVSTLELGDSALYLCASSLQGVGTEAFFGQGTRLTVV.